A few counts support the clone carrying this T cell receptor beta chain. As the library was built, unique molecular identifiers were attached to individual cDNA molecules. Via MiXCR, TCRdb re-called the RACE reads, giving one row per CDR3 protein. The table has around 69,000 distinct CDR3 sequences, 8.5% seen once. The data were taken from a study of human T cells and chemical hapten exposure. Time point indicated: patch test 2, 6 weeks after DPC sensitization. Treatment denoted: therapeutic diphenylcyclopropenone sensitization with weekly scalp DPC. Prior to each patch test being applied, blood was drawn. The clonotype comes from a woman in her fifties or sixties with alopecia areata. Some clones in this sample may be carry-over from other donors' samples. The sample was whole blood, taken in connection with sensitization to the hapten diphenylcyclopropenone (DPC).

The CDR3 nucleotides read TGTGCCAGCAGTTACTCACCGGCTGAACAGGGGGGGCCCGCCTACGAGCAGTACTTC. This encodes CASSYSPAEQGGPAYEQYF. The chain recombines TRBV6-5 with TRBJ2-7, with a tentative D call TRBD1 (8 bases). V was shortened by 0 bases and J by 2 bases, with 23 bases between the two germline ends. This CDR3 is built from 19 residues. Germline V gene data show CDR1 as MNHEY and CDR2 as SVGAGI.